This record covers a single TCR beta chain. Which antigen it targets is not known. No base quality information exists; no much larger clone differs at one position. This entry is derived from a study of CD8+ T cells in alopecia areata (dated by TCRdb to 2016 to 2018). For context, the study as a whole: Treated patients were enrolled in an open-label pilot trial of oral tofacitinib at 5 to 10 mg twice daily for moderate-to-severe alopecia areata. Tofacitinib was administered for 6 to 18 months, and 6 months of follow-up off drug were then conducted to assess delayed response and recurrence. On the human side, TCRbeta sequencing was run on scalp tissue and on sorted CD4+ and CD8+ peripheral blood T cells from healthy controls and from alopecia areata patients with either patchy or totalis/universalis disease. immunoSEQ multiplex PCR using 35 Vbeta forward primers and 13 Jbeta reverse primers was used to amplify TCRbeta CDR3 regions. High-throughput TCRbeta sequencing was used to examine T cell clonal expansion in alopecia areata in both the C3H/HeJ mouse model and human patients. Biopsies were taken from tofacitinib-treated patients at baseline and again at 4 and 24 weeks into treatment, and several of those patients also had a later scalp biopsy. For the treated patients, the SALT score, which quantifies what percentage of scalp surface area is affected, served as the measure of disease severity. Scalp clonality was compared among normal scalp (n=4), patchy alopecia areata scalp (n=8), and alopecia totalis/universalis scalp (n=8). RNA came from the PAXgene miRNA kit for fixed scalp, the miRNeasy kit for PBMCs, and the RNeasy kit for mouse skin.

Sample time point, as interpreted from the label and publication: around 22 weeks on oral tofacitinib. According to the study, the label for this sample's treatment or condition signals: oral pan-JAK inhibitor, 5-10 mg twice daily. From alopecia areata patients, peripheral blood was collected along with lesional scalp punch biopsies. PBMCs were separated by density centrifugation and stained for CD3, CD4 and CD8, after which CD4+ and CD8+ T cells were sorted on a FACSAria. The library was made by the immunoSEQ multiplex PCR assay. To provide template for TCR sequencing, every sample had RNA extracted and reverse transcribed into cDNA. SuperScript III was used to make first-strand cDNA, primed with a 2:1 mix of oligo-dT and random hexamers. Amplification bias was assessed with a synthetic immune receptor repertoire, and residual bias was removed computationally. Per the authors' processing: After raw reads were preprocessed to remove errors, the CDR3 was defined following IMGT conventions as running from the conserved cysteine to phenylalanine. Clonality was computed by normalizing Shannon entropy by log2 of the number of productive unique TCRs and subtracting the result from 1. Scalp TCRbeta sequences were cross-referenced with sorted blood CD4 and CD8 repertoires so that the CD4 or CD8 identity of scalp clones could be inferred. TCRdb took this table from immuneACCESS and kept in-frame rearrangements with V and J called. Such tables lack part of the clones; where checked against another copy, unresolved V genes explain under half of the gap, and the rest is unexplained. For V, J and clone size, that table is used; D and trimming come from the DNA. The sample table records under 350,000 clones; about 62% of these occur just once. Under 2% of the sample lies in the top ten.

Trimming leaves V shorter by 4 bases and J shorter by 3 bases, with the junction holding 5 bases beyond the gene matches. Spanning cysteine to phenylalanine, the CDR3 consists of 14 amino acids. The read is trimmed to its CDR3 DNA, 42 bases read in frame from base 1. Sequences SGHRS (CDR1) and YFSETQ (CDR2) are obtained from the germline V gene. Results the study describes overall, beyond this receptor: Compared with normal scalp, lesional scalp had higher clonality and more expanded CD8+ clones, particularly in alopecia totalis/universalis, a pattern that suggests antigenic drive. Resident alphabeta T cells in normal human skin are also sequenced, complicating scalp TCR repertoire analysis, unlike mouse skin dominated by gammadelta T cells. Tofacitinib significantly lowered scalp clonality and the number of expanded CD8+ clones among the top 100 scalp clones. Shared TCR sequences between patients were less evident than in mice, which may be partly attributable to HLA diversity in the patient population. Because the treated cohort was small and had just a single nonresponder, larger studies are needed to establish links between baseline CD8+ expansion and response. Many expanded lesional clones persisted in scalp and blood during tofacitinib treatment, which may partly explain relapse after stopping treatment.

This sequence originates from a human donor with alopecia areata. The V and J segments used are TRBV5-1 and TRBJ2-5, and TRBD2 matches 8 of the central bases. The specimen comprised CD4+ T cells sorted from blood, sampled at week 24, from a patient treated with tofacitinib. The sequenced DNA: TGCGCCAGCAGCGGCGGGGGGCACGAAGAGACCCAGTACTTC. Translated, it reads CASSGGGHEETQYF.